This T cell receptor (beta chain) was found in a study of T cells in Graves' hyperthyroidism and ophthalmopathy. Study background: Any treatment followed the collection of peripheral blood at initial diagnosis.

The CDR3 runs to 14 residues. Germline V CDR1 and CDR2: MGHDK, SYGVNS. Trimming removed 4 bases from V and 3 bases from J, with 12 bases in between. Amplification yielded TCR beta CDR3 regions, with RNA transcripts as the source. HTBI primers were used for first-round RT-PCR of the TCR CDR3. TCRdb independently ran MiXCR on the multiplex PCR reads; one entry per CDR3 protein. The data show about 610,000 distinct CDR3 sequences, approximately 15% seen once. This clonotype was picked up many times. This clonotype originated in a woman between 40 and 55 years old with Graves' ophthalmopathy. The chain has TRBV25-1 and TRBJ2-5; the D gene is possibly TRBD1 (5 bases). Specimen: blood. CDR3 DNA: TGTGCCAGCAGTGCCTCCAGGGCCAAAGAGACCCAGTACTTC. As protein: CASSASRAKETQYF.